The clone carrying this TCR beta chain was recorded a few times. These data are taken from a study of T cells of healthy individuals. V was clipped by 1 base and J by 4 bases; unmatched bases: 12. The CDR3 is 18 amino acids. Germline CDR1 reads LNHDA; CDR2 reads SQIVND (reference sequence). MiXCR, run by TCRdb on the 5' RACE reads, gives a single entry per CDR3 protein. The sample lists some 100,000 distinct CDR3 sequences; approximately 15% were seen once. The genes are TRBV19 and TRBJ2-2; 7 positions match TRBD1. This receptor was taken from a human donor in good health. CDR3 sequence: CASSIAPRQGRGTGELFF. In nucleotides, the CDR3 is TGTGCCAGTAGTATAGCCCCCCGACAGGGTAGGGGCACCGGGGAGCTGTTTTTT.